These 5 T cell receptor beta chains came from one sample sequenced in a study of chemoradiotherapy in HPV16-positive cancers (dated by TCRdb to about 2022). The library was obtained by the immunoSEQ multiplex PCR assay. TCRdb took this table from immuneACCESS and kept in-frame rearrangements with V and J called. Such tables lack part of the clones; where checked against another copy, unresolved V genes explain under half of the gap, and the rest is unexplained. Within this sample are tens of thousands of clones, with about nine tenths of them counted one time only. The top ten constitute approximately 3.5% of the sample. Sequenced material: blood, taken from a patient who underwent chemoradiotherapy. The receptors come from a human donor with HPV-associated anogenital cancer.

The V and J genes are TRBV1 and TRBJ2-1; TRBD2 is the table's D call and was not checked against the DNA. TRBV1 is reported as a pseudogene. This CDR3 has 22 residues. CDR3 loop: CTSSQEGPPGAGGPRPYNEQFF. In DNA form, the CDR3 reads TGCACCAGCAGCCAAGAGGGCCCGCCGGGAGCGGGGGGCCCTCGGCCCTACAATGAGCAGTTCTTC.

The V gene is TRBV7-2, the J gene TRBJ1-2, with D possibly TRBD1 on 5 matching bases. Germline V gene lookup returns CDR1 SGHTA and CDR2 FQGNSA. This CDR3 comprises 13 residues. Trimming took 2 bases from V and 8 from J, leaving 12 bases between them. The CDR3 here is CASSLLQAGGYTF. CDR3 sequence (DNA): TGTGCCAGCAGCTTATTACAGGCCGGGGGCTACACCTTC.

The CDR3 coding sequence is TGCGCCAGCAGCTTCGGCAGGGGGCAAGAGACCCAGTACTTC. Its translation: CASSFGRGQETQYF. The chain carries TRBV5-1 and TRBJ2-5, with 7 bases identical to TRBD1. Germline lookup yields CDR1 SGHRS and CDR2 YFSETQ. V lost 2 bases, J lost 2 bases, and 3 bases stayed unmatched. This CDR3 comprises 14 residues.

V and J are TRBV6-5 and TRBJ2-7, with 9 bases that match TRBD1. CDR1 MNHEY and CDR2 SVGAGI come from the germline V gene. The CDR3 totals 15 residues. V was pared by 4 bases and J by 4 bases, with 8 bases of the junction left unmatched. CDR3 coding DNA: TGTGCCAGCAGTTTGGCGGGACAGGGTTCTTACGAGCAGTACTTC. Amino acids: CASSLAGQGSYEQYF.

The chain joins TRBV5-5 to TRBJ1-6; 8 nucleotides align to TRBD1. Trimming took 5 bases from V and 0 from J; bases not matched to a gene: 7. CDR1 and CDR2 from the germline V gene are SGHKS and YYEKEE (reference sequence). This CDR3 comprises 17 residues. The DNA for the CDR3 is TGTGCCAGCAGTACCCGGGACAGGCTCTCCTATAATTCACCCCTCCACTTT. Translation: CASSTRDRLSYNSPLHF. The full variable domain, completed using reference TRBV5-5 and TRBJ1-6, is DAGVTQSPTHLIKTRGQQVTLRCSPISGHKSVSWYQQVLGQGPQFIFQYYEKEERGRGNFPDRFSARQFPNYSSELNVNALLLGDSALYLCASSTRDRLSYNSPLHFGNGTRLTVT.